One sample yielded the 22 T cell receptor beta chains listed below, sequenced in a study of shared clonotypes between healthy human individuals. Naive CD8 isolation took CD45RO-negative cells positively selected for CCR7 and excluded terminally differentiated effector memory CD45RA+ cells. Only in-frame clones appear in the TCRdb table, and some are missing; sequencing was by immunoSEQ multiplex PCR. Of around 2,000,000 clones in the sample, approximately 94% were seen once. The sequenced sample consisted of naive CD8+ T cells sorted from blood. These receptor sequences come from a man aged 18 to 30 in good health.

This clone is a singleton in its sample. The V call is TRBV27, the J call TRBJ2-7; D is unclear. The CDR3 contains 14 residues. V was pared by 0 bases and J by 6 bases, with 12 bases between. Germline assignment: CDR1 MNHEY and CDR2 SMNVEV (reference sequence). DNA of the CDR3: TGTGCCAGCAGTTTATCGGCAGAGTCCCGCGAGCAGTACTTC. Its translation is CASSLSAESREQYF.

The chain is built from TRBV6-1 and TRBJ2-7; D not certain. Trimming took off 6 bases at V and 7 bases at J, with 13 bases between the two ends. Germline values: CDR1 MNHNS, CDR2 SASEGT. The CDR3 is 12 amino acids. CDR3: CASSDSTPEQYF. The CDR3 nucleotides read TGTGCCAGCAGCGATTCGACACCGGAGCAGTACTTC.

V gene TRBV27 combines with J gene TRBJ2-3; 10 positions agree with TRBD2. Looked up from germline, CDR1 is MNHEY and CDR2 is SMNVEV (reference sequence). This CDR3 spans 17 amino acids. The junction had 4 bases not matched to a gene; V was cut back by 1 base and J by 0 bases. CDR3 protein: CASSLLLAGVSTDTQYF. The CDR3 DNA reads as TGTGCCAGCAGTTTATTGCTAGCGGGGGTGAGCACAGATACGCAGTATTTT.

The chain is built from TRBV29-1 and TRBJ1-2; D not certain. Germline CDR1 reads SQVTM; CDR2 reads ANQGSEA. Deletions cut 5 bases from V and 8 bases from J, with 12 bases between. The CDR3 runs to 11 residues. The CDR3 protein is CSVLATLGYTF. The CDR3, as DNA: TGCAGCGTTCTCGCTACGTTGGGCTACACCTTC.

This chain links TRBV15 with TRBJ2-7, with D hard to call. The germline V gene has CDR1 LNHNV and CDR2 YYDKDF (reference sequence). The CDR3 extends over 12 amino acids. V was pared by 3 bases and J by 3 bases, with 6 bases between. CDR3 sequence: CATSSHGYEQYF. In DNA, the CDR3 is TGTGCCACCAGCAGTCATGGCTACGAGCAGTACTTC.

This chain links TRBV4-1 with TRBJ1-1; no clear D. Trimming took off 0 bases at V and 8 bases at J, with 10 bases between the two ends. This CDR3 is built from 13 residues. Germline CDR1 is MGHRA and CDR2 is YSYEKL. Here the CDR3 reads CASSQDAAQEAFF. CDR3 in DNA: TGCGCCAGCAGCCAAGATGCGGCACAAGAAGCTTTCTTT.

The V and J genes are TRBV10-2 and TRBJ2-7; weak D call: TRBD1 (5 bases). The germline gives CDR1 WSHSY, CDR2 SAAADI. The CDR3 has 14 amino acids. V lost 3 bases and J lost 0, with 9 bases in between. The chain's CDR3 is CASSDTGSSYEQYF. Written as DNA, the CDR3 is TGCGCCAGCAGTGATACAGGAAGCTCCTACGAGCAGTACTTC.

V is TRBV9 and J is TRBJ2-7; 8 positions match TRBD1. The CDR3 covers 16 residues. The J segment lost 3 bases and the V segment lost 0 bases, leaving 8 bases of the junction unmatched. Germline V gene sequence: CDR1 SGDLS, CDR2 YYNGEE. The chain's CDR3 is CASSVGGQGAVYEQYF. Here the CDR3 DNA reads TGTGCCAGCAGCGTAGGAGGGCAGGGGGCGGTCTACGAGCAGTACTTC.

The genes are TRBV6-1 and TRBJ2-7; TRBD2 aligns across 7 bases. Germline V CDR1 and CDR2: MNHNS, SASEGT. The trim removed 2 bases at V and 3 bases at J, leaving 7 bases unmatched. CDR3 size: 15 residues. CDR3 residues: CASSEISGEDYEQYF. The CDR3 DNA reads TGTGCCAGCAGTGAAATAAGCGGGGAAGACTACGAGCAGTACTTC.

Of note for this clone: Other DNA sequences within the sample encode an identical CDR3. V gene TRBV19 combines with J gene TRBJ1-1; the D is unclear. With 4 bases removed from V and 1 base from J, the gap between germline ends came to 7 bases. The CDR3 spans 13 residues. Germline CDR1 reads LNHDA; CDR2 reads SQIVND (reference sequence). The CDR3 nucleotides are TGTGCCAGTAGTAAAACCGAGAACACTGAAGCTTTCTTT. Its protein product is CASSKTENTEAFF. The entire variable domain, with the rest obtained from reference TRBV19 and TRBJ1-1, is as follows: DGGITQSPKYLFRKEGQNVTLSCEQNLNHDAMYWYRQDPGQGLRLIYYSQIVNDFQKGDIAEGYSVSREKKESFPLTVTSAQKNPTAFYLCASSKTENTEAFFGQGTRLTVV.

The chain joins TRBV11-2 to TRBJ2-1; no clear D. Germline lookup yields CDR1 SGHAT and CDR2 FQNNGV. The CDR3 is 13 amino acids. The V and J ends lost 9 bases and 3 bases respectively, with 12 bases between them. This CDR3 is CASVGRLYNEQFF. In DNA, the CDR3 is TGTGCCAGTGTCGGACGTCTCTACAATGAGCAGTTCTTC.

This chain uses TRBV4-3 with TRBJ2-3, with 10 bases aligning to TRBD1. In germline, CDR1 is LGHNA, CDR2 YSLEER. The V and J ends lost 2 bases and 8 bases, in that order; junction bases with no gene match: 13. The CDR3 loop spans 17 amino acids. The CDR3 DNA reads TGCGCCAGCAGCCAACTACCGGGACAGGGGATCAGCAGTACGCAGTATTTT. Translated: CASSQLPGQGISSTQYF.

Concerning this clone itself: Within the sample, other DNA sequences also encode this same CDR3. The chain combines TRBV7-9 with TRBJ1-2, with TRBD1 matching over 7 bases. The CDR3 loop spans 14 amino acids. After removal of 0 bases from V and 6 bases from J, the junction contained 4 bases not matched to a gene. Germline CDR1 and CDR2: SEHNR and FQNEAQ (reference sequence). The CDR3 region has the DNA TGTGCCAGCAGCTTAGCCGGGACAGTGAATGGCTACACCTTC. Its translation is CASSLAGTVNGYTF.

The chain is built from TRBV21-1 and TRBJ1-1; the D call in the table, TRBD1, was not verified against the DNA. TRBV21-1 is designated a pseudogene. The length of the CDR3 is 17 residues. The CDR3 nucleotides read TGTGCCAGCAGCAAAGAAGGGACAGGGGGCCCAAACACTGAAGCTTTCTTT. Its translation: CASSKEGTGGPNTEAFF.

For this clone: This sample includes further DNA sequences coding for the same CDR3. The rearrangement joins TRBV6-1 to TRBJ1-5; possible D gene TRBD1, 5 bases. Per the germline V gene, CDR1 is MNHNS and CDR2 is SASEGT. V was trimmed by 1 base and J by 3 bases, leaving 7 bases between them. CDR3 length: 14 residues. The DNA of the CDR3 is TGTGCCAGCAGTGAAGGGGACTTCAATCAGCCCCAGCATTTT. Translation gives CASSEGDFNQPQHF.

The rearrangement joins TRBV5-1 to TRBJ1-1; TRBD1 agrees at 12 bases. V dropped 4 bases and J dropped 1; count of bases not matched to a gene: 11. This CDR3 comprises 18 residues. Germline V lookup: CDR1 SGHRS, CDR2 YFSETQ. The CDR3 sequence: CASSPGTGGAGQNTEAFF. The CDR3 DNA reads TGCGCCAGCAGCCCCGGGACAGGGGGCGCGGGGCAGAACACTGAAGCTTTCTTT.

The V gene is TRBV6-6, the J gene TRBJ2-7; D unresolved. The germline gives CDR1 MNHNY, CDR2 SVGAGI (reference sequence). V lost 7 bases and J 4 bases, leaving 17 bases between the germline ends. This CDR3 region has 14 residues. The chain's CDR3 is CASNLFGFDYEQYF. CDR3 DNA sequence: TGTGCCAGCAATCTTTTTGGCTTTGATTACGAGCAGTACTTC.

The gene calls are TRBV5-1 and TRBJ1-2, with 7 bases matching TRBD1. J was trimmed by 4 bases and V by 4 bases; bases with no gene match: 4. Germline V gene lookup returns CDR1 SGHRS and CDR2 YFSETQ. The CDR3 loop spans 13 amino acids. The CDR3 sequence is CASSEGQIYGYTF. The CDR3 DNA sequence: TGCGCCAGCAGCGAGGGACAGATCTATGGCTACACCTTC.

This rearrangement joins TRBV6-1 to TRBJ2-5, with no clear D. This CDR3 is built from 16 residues. Germline V gene lookup returns CDR1 MNHNS and CDR2 SASEGT. V was pared by 3 bases and J by 4 bases, with 18 bases between. Here the CDR3 DNA reads TGTGCCAGCAGTGATCTCCTGAACTCGTCTTTAGAGACCCAGTACTTC. It yields the protein CASSDLLNSSLETQYF.

This chain uses TRBV6-5 with TRBJ2-5; D remains unclear. Looked up from germline, CDR1 is MNHEY and CDR2 is SVGAGI. The V end was cut by 5 bases, the J end by 5 bases, with 15 bases between. This CDR3 contains 14 residues. The CDR3 nucleotides are TGTGCCAGCAGTCTAGGGTTTAGTACGGAGACCCAGTACTTC. It codes for CASSLGFSTETQYF.

This clone has only one observation. This rearrangement joins TRBV6-6 to TRBJ1-1, with D unclear. V gave up 6 bases and J gave up 7 bases, with 9 bases separating them. CDR3 length equals 11 residues. CDR1 is MNHNY and CDR2 is SVGAGI in the germline V gene (reference sequence). CDR3 loop: CASSQVIEAFF. For the CDR3, the DNA is TGTGCCAGCAGCCAGGTGATTGAAGCTTTCTTT.

The V gene is TRBV7-2, the J gene TRBJ2-7; 11 bases align to TRBD2. CDR3 length equals 18 residues. Trimming cost V 3 bases and J 7 bases; bases outside gene matches: 17. Looked up from germline, CDR1 is SGHTA and CDR2 is FQGNSA. The CDR3 nucleotides are TGTGCCAGCAGCTTCTTACTAGCGGGAGTCCCCCAGACGAGGGAGCAGTACTTC. Its translation is CASSFLLAGVPQTREQYF.